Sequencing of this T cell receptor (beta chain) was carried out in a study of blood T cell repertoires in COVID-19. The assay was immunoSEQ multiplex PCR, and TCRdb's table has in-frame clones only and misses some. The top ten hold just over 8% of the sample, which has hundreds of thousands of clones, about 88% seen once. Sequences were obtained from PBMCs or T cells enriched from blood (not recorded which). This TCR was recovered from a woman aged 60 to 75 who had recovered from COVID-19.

CDR3 nucleotides: TGCGCCAGCCGTGACCAGGATCTACGGGGCGAGCAGTACTTC. Translating it yields CASRDQDLRGEQYF. This sequence joins TRBV5-1 and TRBJ2-7, with a possible D match to TRBD2 (5 bases). There are 14 residues in the CDR3. The germline gives CDR1 SGHRS, CDR2 YFSETQ. Trimming cost V 7 bases and J 6 bases, with 20 bases left between them.